These 8 T cell receptor beta chains were sequenced from one sample in a study of cytomegalovirus exposure and HLA in healthy donors. Sequencing was performed with immunoSEQ multiplex PCR; in TCRdb, only in-frame clones are kept and a portion is missing. The sample lists some 120,000 clones, approximately 91% seen once, with 1.5% to 2.5% in the top ten. Sequenced input: PBMCs. The source is a woman aged 18-30 years in good health and CMV-seronegative.

Turning to this clone: In the same sample, other DNA sequences code for this CDR3. The chain is built from TRBV29-1 and TRBJ1-2; TRBD1 agrees at 7 bases. J lost 8 bases, V lost 3 bases, and 0 bases had no gene match. The CDR3 consists of 10 residues. CDR1 SQVTM and CDR2 ANQGSEA come from the germline V gene. Written as DNA, the CDR3 is TGCAGCGTTGAGACAGGGGGCTACACCTTC. It translates to CSVETGGYTF.

V is TRBV19 and J is TRBJ2-5, with D perhaps TRBD2 (5 bases). CDR1 is LNHDA, CDR2 SQIVND, per germline (reference sequence). Trimming cost V 6 bases and J 5 bases, with 13 bases left between them. The CDR3 extends over 13 amino acids. In DNA, the CDR3 is TGTGCCAGTAGCCAAACTAGTCCTGAGACCCAGTACTTC. Its translation: CASSQTSPETQYF.

The rearrangement joins TRBV29-1 to TRBJ2-1; D unresolved. V shed 0 bases and J shed 6 bases, with 12 bases lying between them. CDR1 and CDR2 from the germline V gene are SQVTM and ANQGSEA. This CDR3 is 14 amino acids long. The CDR3 loop reads CSVEEAVSFNEQFF. The CDR3 bases are TGCAGCGTTGAAGAAGCTGTTTCGTTCAATGAGCAGTTCTTC.

In its sample, this clone was seen a few times. V and J are TRBV6-1 and TRBJ1-2, with 8 nucleotides matching TRBD1. This CDR3 comprises 15 residues. CDR1 and CDR2 (germline): MNHNS, SASEGT. Germline trimming cut 2 bases from V and 4 bases from J; bases unmatched to any gene: 6. The CDR3 DNA is TGTGCCAGCAGTGAATGGAGGACAGGGACCTATGGCTACACCTTC. Its protein is CASSEWRTGTYGYTF.

The chain joins TRBV30 to TRBJ2-5; 11 nucleotides align to TRBD2. J lost 6 bases, V lost 1 base, and 10 bases had no gene match. CDR1 and CDR2 (germline): GTSNPN, SVGIG (reference sequence). The CDR3 is 16 amino acids. CDR3 bases: TGTGCCTGGAGTGCCTACTATAGCGGGAGGGGGAAGACCCAGTACTTC. Amino acids: CAWSAYYSGRGKTQYF.

The rearrangement joins TRBV9 to TRBJ2-1; TRBD2 matches at 12 bases. V shed 0 bases, J shed 9 bases, and the junction held 7 bases outside the gene matches. In germline, CDR1 is SGDLS, CDR2 YYNGEE. The CDR3 has 16 residues. The CDR3 DNA sequence: TGTGCCAGCAGCGTAGTCCTAGCGGGAGGGCCAGGTGAGCAGTTCTTC. Its translation: CASSVVLAGGPGEQFF.

The chain links TRBV9 to TRBJ1-3; 7 positions agree with TRBD1. Unmatched junction bases numbered 13, after V lost 2 bases and J lost 2 bases. The V gene's germline CDR1 is SGDLS and CDR2 YYNGEE. The CDR3 sequence is 18 residues long. The CDR3 nucleotides read TGTGCCAGCAGCGTGACAGGGCTCACTAGGGGGGCTGGAAACACCATATATTTT. This gives the protein CASSVTGLTRGAGNTIYF.

This chain joins TRBV29-1 and TRBJ2-2, with a weak D call TRBD2 (5 bases). Germline loops: CDR1 SQVTM, CDR2 ANQGSEA. V was trimmed by 6 bases and J by 5 bases, leaving 10 bases between them. The CDR3 length is 12 residues. CDR3 region: CSVLGETGELFF. The CDR3 DNA sequence: TGCAGCGTCCTCGGGGAGACCGGGGAGCTGTTTTTT.